This T cell receptor (beta chain) was sequenced during a study of blood T cell repertoires in COVID-19. The CDR3 is made up of 13 amino acids. Germline CDR1 is MNHEY and CDR2 is SVGAGI. V was shortened by 2 bases and J by 2 bases, with 6 bases between the two germline ends. One Seattle source followed patients from active infection through their disease course. Clones were read by immunoSEQ multiplex PCR, and TCRdb kept only the in-frame ones, dropping some. The table has hundreds of thousands of clones, about nine tenths seen once. This TCR was sampled from a woman in her 50s with COVID-19, enrolled during active disease. This rearrangement joins TRBV6-5 to TRBJ1-1, with D tentatively TRBD1 (5 bases). Sequencing was done on a sample of peripheral blood. This chain's CDR3 is CASSYQGNTEAFF. In DNA form, the CDR3 reads TGTGCCAGCAGTTACCAGGGTAACACTGAAGCTTTCTTT.